This is a list of T cell receptor beta chains from one sample in a study of shared clonotypes between healthy human individuals. Profiling relied on immunoSEQ multiplex PCR, and the TCRdb table lists in-frame clones only, not all of them. The data show approximately 2.3 million clones, with over 90% seen just once and about 0.41% held by the top ten. Material for sequencing was naive CD4+ T cells from PBMCs. These receptors originate from a man in his late teens or twenties in good health. Some clones in this sample may be carry-over from other donors' samples. Both conserved end residues are part of each CDR3. Fields, in order: J gene, clone size, D gene, V gene, CDR3 DNA, CDR3 protein. The D gene is left open where the match is weak. Only some rows state a clone size, as once, few, many or a class for expanded clones.

TRBJ1-6 NA NA TRBV6-6 TGTGCCAGCAGTCTCTTTGATCGGGACTATAATTCACCCCTCCACTTT CASSLFDRDYNSPLHF
TRBJ1-4 NA TRBD1 TRBV5-4 TGTGCCAGCAGCTTACAGGGGGCTGGTGAAAAACTGTTTTTT CASSLQGAGEKLFF
TRBJ2-1 once TRBD2 TRBV4-2 TGTGCCAGCAGCCAGACTAGCGGGAGCCTCTACAATGAGCAGTTCTTC CASSQTSGSLYNEQFF
TRBJ1-4 once NA TRBV7-2 TGTGCCAGCAGCTTATTTTCCGGTGGATTGAATGAAAAACTGTTTTTT CASSLFSGGLNEKLFF
TRBJ1-2 once TRBD1 TRBV7-2 TGTGCCAGCAGCACCCGGACAGGGGTAGAGGGCTACACCTTC CASSTRTGVEGYTF
TRBJ2-5 NA TRBD1 TRBV28 TGTGCCAGCAGCAGTCCCGGACAGGGGGCCAGAGAGACCCAGTACTTC CASSSPGQGARETQYF
TRBJ2-1 few NA TRBV7-9 TGTGCCAGCACCCACGACTCCGGGTTCTACAATGAGCAGTTCTTC CASTHDSGFYNEQFF
TRBJ1-3 once TRBD1 TRBV30 TGTGCCTGGCAAACAGGGGTGTACGGAAACACCATATATTTT CAWQTGVYGNTIYF
TRBJ1-1 NA NA TRBV13 TGTGCCAGCAGCCCCCCCCGGGCCAGAGGGGGCACTGAAGCTTTCTTT CASSPPRARGGTEAFF
TRBJ1-2 NA NA TRBV6-5 TGTGCCAGCAGTTACTCAATTGCCCGCGCCCCCTATGGCTACACCTTC CASSYSIARAPYGYTF
TRBJ2-2 NA NA TRBV11-2 TGTGCCAGCAGCTTAGTCCAGGCGAACACCGGGGAGCTGTTTTTT CASSLVQANTGELFF
TRBJ2-5 NA NA TRBV7-6 TGTGCCAGCAGCCTCGACAGGCTGAGTGGGGAGACCCAGTACTTC CASSLDRLSGETQYF
TRBJ2-6 once NA TRBV30 TGTGCCAGAGGGGTCGGGGCCAACGTCCTGACTTTC CARGVGANVLTF
TRBJ2-7 NA TRBD1 TRBV6-5 TGTGCCAGCAGTTGGAGACAGGGCTCCTACGAGCAGTACTTC CASSWRQGSYEQYF
TRBJ2-3 NA TRBD2 TRBV18 TGTGCCAGCTCACCAAGCGGGAGGCCAGATACGCAGTATTTT CASSPSGRPDTQYF
TRBJ2-5 NA NA TRBV28 TGTGCCAGCAGTTCCTTCAACCCCGCACTAGCCTTTGGGGAGACCCAGTACTTC CASSSFNPALAFGETQYF
TRBJ2-1 NA TRBD2 TRBV5-1 TGCGCCAGCCGCCCTCCGGGGGGAGGCCAGGGACATGAGCAGTTCTTC CASRPPGGGQGHEQFF
TRBJ1-1 NA TRBD1 TRBV2 TGTGCCAGCAAAGGACAGGTGGCGGAAGGGGCTTTCTTT CASKGQVAEGAFF
TRBJ2-7 NA NA TRBV6-1 TGTGCCAGCAGTGAACCGGCGTACACCTACGAGCAGTACTTC CASSEPAYTYEQYF
TRBJ1-1 NA TRBD1 TRBV5-6 TGTGCCAGCTCCTTCCCGGGCGGACAGGGGGGGACTGAAGCTTTCTTT CASSFPGGQGGTEAFF
TRBJ2-5 NA NA TRBV28 TGTGCCAGCAGCCCCAGAGGGGGGGGGTTGATAGAGACCCAGTACTTC CASSPRGGGLIETQYF
TRBJ2-7 NA NA TRBV7-8 TGTGCCAGCAGTAACTCGGACGGGGTGGTTTACGAGCAGTACTTC CASSNSDGVVYEQYF
TRBJ2-7 NA TRBD2 TRBV5-4 TGTGCCAGCAGCTCTGTAGCGGGAGGGAGCTCCTACGAGCAGTACTTC CASSSVAGGSSYEQYF
TRBJ2-7 NA NA TRBV18 TGTGCCAGCTCACCATATCAGGAGCCCTACGAGCAGTACTTC CASSPYQEPYEQYF
TRBJ1-5 NA NA TRBV19 TGTGCCAGTAGTATAGTGAGAAATAGCAATCAGCCCCAGCATTTT CASSIVRNSNQPQHF
TRBJ2-5 NA NA TRBV5-1 TGCGCCAGCAGCTTGGGTTCGGGAGAGGTTGAGACCCAGTACTTC CASSLGSGEVETQYF
TRBJ1-4 NA NA TRBV30 TGTGCCGCCGACACAGGGTCAATTGAAAAACTGTTTTTT CAADTGSIEKLFF
TRBJ2-1 NA NA TRBV6-5 TGTGCCAGCAGGAATCAAGTCTACAATGAGCAGTTCTTC CASRNQVYNEQFF
TRBJ2-3 NA NA TRBV7-2 TGTGCCAGCAGCCCGCCCGCTAGCTTAACGCAGTATTTT CASSPPASLTQYF